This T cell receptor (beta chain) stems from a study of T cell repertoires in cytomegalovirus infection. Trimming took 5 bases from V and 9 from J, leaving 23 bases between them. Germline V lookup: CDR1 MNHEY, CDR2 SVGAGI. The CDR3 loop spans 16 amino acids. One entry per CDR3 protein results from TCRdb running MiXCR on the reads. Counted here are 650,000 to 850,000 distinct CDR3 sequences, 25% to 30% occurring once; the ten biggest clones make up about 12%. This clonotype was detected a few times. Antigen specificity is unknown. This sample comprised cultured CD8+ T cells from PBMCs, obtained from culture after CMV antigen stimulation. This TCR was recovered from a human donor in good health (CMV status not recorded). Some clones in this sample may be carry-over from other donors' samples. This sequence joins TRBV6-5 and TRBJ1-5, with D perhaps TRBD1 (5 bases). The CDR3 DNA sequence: TGTGCCAGCAGTCAAAATCCAGATTCGATCGGGGGGCCCCAGCATTTT. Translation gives CASSQNPDSIGGPQHF.